This entry concerns a single TCR beta chain. This sample is part of a study of tumor-infiltrating lymphocytes in localized non-small cell lung cancer. Trimming shortened V by 6 bases and J by 5 bases, and 10 bases separated the two germline ends. The CDR3 contains 11 residues. Germline assignment: CDR1 DFQATT and CDR2 SNEGSKA (reference sequence). TCRdb's table, derived via immunoSEQ multiplex PCR, lists solely in-frame clones and lacks some. Here the sample spans 10,000 to 13,000 clones, 65% to 90% being singletons. Sequenced: uninvolved lung tissue not adjacent to the tumor. The clonotype originates from a human donor with non-small cell lung cancer. The V and J genes are TRBV20-1 and TRBJ1-1, with unresolved D. The CDR3 sequence is CSAQEVTEAFF. Here the CDR3 DNA reads TGCAGTGCCCAGGAGGTGACTGAAGCTTTCTTT.